This T cell receptor beta chain is from a study of blood T cells in healthy people across ages. This clonotype was counted at least ten times. The junction had 4 bases not matched to a gene; V was cut back by 0 bases and J by 6 bases. The CDR3 is 14 amino acids. Germline V gene sequence: CDR1 SGHDT, CDR2 YYEEEE. Next came a second PCR, run for roughly 6 to 11 cycles, which used a sample-barcoded 5' primer along with a J-beta primer mix. TCRdb re-called the 5' RACE reads with MiXCR, one entry per CDR3 protein. This sample has 700,000 to 950,000 distinct CDR3 sequences, with about 40% found just once. This clonotype was obtained from a woman between 55 and 75 years old in good health. The chain links TRBV5-6 to TRBJ2-7; TRBD1 matches at 9 bases. The sequenced material came from blood. Here the CDR3 DNA reads TGTGCCAGCAGCTTGGGACAGGGGGTTGGCGAGCAGTACTTC. Protein: CASSLGQGVGEQYF.